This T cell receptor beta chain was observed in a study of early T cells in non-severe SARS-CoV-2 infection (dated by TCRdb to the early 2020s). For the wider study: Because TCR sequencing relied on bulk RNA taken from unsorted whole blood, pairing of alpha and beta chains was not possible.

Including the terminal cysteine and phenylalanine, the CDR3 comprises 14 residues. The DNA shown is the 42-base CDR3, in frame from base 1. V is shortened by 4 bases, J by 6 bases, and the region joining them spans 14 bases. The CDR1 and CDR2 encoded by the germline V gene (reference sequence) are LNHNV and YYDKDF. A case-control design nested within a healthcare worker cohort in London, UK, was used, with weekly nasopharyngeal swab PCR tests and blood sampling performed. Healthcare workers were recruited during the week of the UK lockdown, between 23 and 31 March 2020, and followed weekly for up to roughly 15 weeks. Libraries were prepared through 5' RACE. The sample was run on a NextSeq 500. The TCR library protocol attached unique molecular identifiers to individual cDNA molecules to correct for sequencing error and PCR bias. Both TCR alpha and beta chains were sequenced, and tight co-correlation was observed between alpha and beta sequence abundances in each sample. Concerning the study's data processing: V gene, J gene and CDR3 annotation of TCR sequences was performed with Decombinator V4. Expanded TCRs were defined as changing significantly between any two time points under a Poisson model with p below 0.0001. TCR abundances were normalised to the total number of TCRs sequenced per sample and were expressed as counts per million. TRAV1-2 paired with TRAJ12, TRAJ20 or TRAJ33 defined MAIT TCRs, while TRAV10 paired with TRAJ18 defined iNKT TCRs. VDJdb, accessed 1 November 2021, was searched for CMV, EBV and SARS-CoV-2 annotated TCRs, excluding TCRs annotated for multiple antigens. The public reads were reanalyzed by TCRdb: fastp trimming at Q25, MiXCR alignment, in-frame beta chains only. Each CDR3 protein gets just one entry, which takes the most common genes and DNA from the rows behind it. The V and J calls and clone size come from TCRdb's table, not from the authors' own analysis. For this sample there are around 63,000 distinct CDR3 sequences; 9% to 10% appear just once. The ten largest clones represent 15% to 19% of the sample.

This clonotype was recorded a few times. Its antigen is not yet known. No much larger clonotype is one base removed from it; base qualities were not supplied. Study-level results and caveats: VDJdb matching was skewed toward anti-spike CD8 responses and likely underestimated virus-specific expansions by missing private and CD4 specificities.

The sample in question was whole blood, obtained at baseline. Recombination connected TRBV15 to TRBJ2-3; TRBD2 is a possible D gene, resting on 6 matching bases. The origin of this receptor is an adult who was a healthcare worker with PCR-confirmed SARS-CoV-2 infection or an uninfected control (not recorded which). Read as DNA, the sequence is TGTGCCACCAGCACCCGGGACTCGCGGGATACGCAGTATTTT. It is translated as CATSTRDSRDTQYF.